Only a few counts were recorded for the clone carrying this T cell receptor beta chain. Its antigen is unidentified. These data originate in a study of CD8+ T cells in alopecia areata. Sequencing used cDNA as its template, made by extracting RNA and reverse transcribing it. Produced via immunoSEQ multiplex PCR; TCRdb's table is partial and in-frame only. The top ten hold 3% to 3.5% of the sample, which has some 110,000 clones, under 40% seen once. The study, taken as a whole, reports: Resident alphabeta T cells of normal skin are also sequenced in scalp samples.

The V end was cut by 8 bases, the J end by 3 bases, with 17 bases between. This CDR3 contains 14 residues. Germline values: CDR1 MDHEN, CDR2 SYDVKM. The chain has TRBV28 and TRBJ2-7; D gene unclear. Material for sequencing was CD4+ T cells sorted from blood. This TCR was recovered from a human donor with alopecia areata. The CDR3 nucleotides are TGTGCCAGCGTCCCTCCCGCCGGCGGCTACGAGCAGTACTTC. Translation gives CASVPPAGGYEQYF. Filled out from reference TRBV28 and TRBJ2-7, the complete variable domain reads DVKVTQSSRYLVKRTGEKVFLECVQDMDHENMFWYRQDPGLGLRLIYFSYDVKMKEKGDIPEGYSVSREKKERFSLILESASTNQTSMYLCASVPPAGGYEQYFGPGTRLTVT.